A few counts support the clone carrying this T cell receptor (beta chain). Its antigen is undetermined. This entry belongs to a study of beta chain features in type 1 diabetes. Findings and caveats of the study: Moderate but significant shortening of TCRB CDR3s was recorded in all four CD4+ subsets from Type 1 diabetes patients. Resolution of whether HLA type affects TCRB rearrangement was not achieved here.

Since all of the isolated RNA was reverse transcribed, expressed TCRB transcripts were what got sequenced. Here immunoSEQ multiplex PCR was the method, and the copy in TCRdb shows in-frame clones only, minus some. Here the sample spans some 160,000 clones, around 8.4% being singletons. The CDR3 sequence is 12 residues long. From germline, CDR1 is SNHLY and CDR2 FYNNEI. Trimming removed 6 bases from V and 4 bases from J, with 8 bases in between. Sequencing was carried out using central memory CD4+ T cells from blood. V gene TRBV2 combines with J gene TRBJ2-3; the D gene is possibly TRBD2 (5 bases). This sequence originates from a woman aged 18-35 years with type 1 diabetes. CDR3 nucleotide sequence: TGTGCCAGCAGCGGGGTTCCAGATACGCAGTATTTT. Translation gives CASSGVPDTQYF.